This T cell receptor (beta chain) was obtained from a study of CD8+ T cells in alopecia areata. At the level of the study: Each of the treated patients was given oral tofacitinib, 5 to 10 mg twice daily, for moderate-to-severe alopecia areata. Overall study findings and caveats: Sequencing of scalp samples also includes resident alphabeta T cells from normal skin.

The sample holds one count of this clone. Antigen specificity is unknown. RNA was extracted and reverse transcribed into cDNA as the sequencing template. Using immunoSEQ multiplex PCR, the repertoire was profiled, and TCRdb retains in-frame clones only, with some absent. The sample consists of 100,000 to 150,000 clones, 45% to 50% of them appearing once. Alopecia areata patients provided lesional scalp punch biopsies and peripheral blood. Researchers picked out CD4+ and CD8+ T cells from PBMCs by sorting. The CDR3 has 15 residues. Between the trimmed V and J ends, which lost 4 bases and 0 bases, there was a span of 12 bases. The germline V gene encodes CDR1 MNHEY and CDR2 SMNVEV (reference sequence).

This receptor was obtained from a human donor with alopecia areata. This material consisted of CD8+ T cells sorted from blood, taken at week 0. This chain uses TRBV27 with TRBJ1-1; a weak D match, TRBD1 (6 bases). The CDR3 region has the DNA TGTGCCAGCAGTTCGGGACAACCCATGAACACTGAAGCTTTCTTT. Protein sequence: CASSSGQPMNTEAFF.